Listed here are 17 T cell receptor beta chains from one sample, sequenced in a study of cytomegalovirus exposure and HLA in healthy donors (dated by TCRdb to the late 2010s). Library generation was performed with the immunoSEQ multiplex PCR assay. The multiplex PCR relied on a mix of 60 forward primers for TCR Vbeta segments and 13 reverse primers for TCR Jbeta segments. TCRdb mirrors the immuneACCESS table, restricted to in-frame sequences. Some clones are absent from its copies; in checked studies, under half trace to an unresolved V gene, and the reason for the others is unknown. This sample holds fewer than 200,000 clones; 80% to 85% were observed only once. Together, the top ten hold over 2% of the sample. Specimen: PBMCs. Receptor source: a young woman in good health and CMV-seronegative.

This chain uses TRBV12-5 with TRBJ2-3; 12 positions agree with TRBD2. Germline loops: CDR1 LGHNT, CDR2 FRNRAP. The CDR3 consists of 18 residues. Germline trimming cut 3 bases from V and 1 base from J; bases unmatched to any gene: 8. The DNA of the CDR3 is TGTGCTAGTGGTTTCTCTAGCGGGGGGGCTCTTGGCACAGATACGCAGTATTTT. Amino acid sequence: CASGFSSGGALGTDTQYF.

The gene calls are TRBV4-3 and TRBJ2-1; TRBD2 matches at 9 bases. With 0 bases clipped from V and 2 bases from J, the junction kept 8 bases outside the gene matches. Germline V gives CDR1 LGHNA, CDR2 YSLEER. This CDR3 spans 18 amino acids. The CDR3, as DNA: TGCGCCAGCAGCCAAGATTATTTCGCGGGAGGGGCCTACAATGAGCAGTTCTTC. This encodes CASSQDYFAGGAYNEQFF.

The chain employs TRBV28 and TRBJ2-7, with D perhaps TRBD1 (6 bases). Germline V gene sequence: CDR1 MDHEN, CDR2 SYDVKM. The CDR3 has 16 residues. V was trimmed by 5 bases and J by 2 bases, leaving 19 bases between them. Here the CDR3 reads CASSGADSPSTYEQYF. The CDR3 DNA sequence: TGTGCCAGCAGTGGCGCGGACAGCCCATCTACCTACGAGCAGTACTTC.

V is TRBV18 and J is TRBJ2-5, with 7 bases that match TRBD2. J lost 5 bases, V lost 5 bases, and 8 bases had no gene match. The CDR3 consists of 14 residues. Germline lookup yields CDR1 KGHSH and CDR2 LQKENI. The CDR3 loop reads CASSAGPAGETQYF. The CDR3 nucleotides are TGTGCCAGCTCAGCCGGGCCAGCGGGGGAGACCCAGTACTTC.

The rearrangement links TRBV9 to TRBJ2-1, with D possibly TRBD1 on 6 matching bases. With 3 bases removed from V and 6 bases from J, the gap between germline ends came to 19 bases. CDR1 and CDR2 (germline): SGDLS, YYNGEE. The length of the CDR3 is 16 residues. CDR3 sequence reads: CASSGINRVVANEQFF. As DNA, the CDR3 is TGTGCCAGCAGCGGGATAAACAGGGTTGTGGCCAATGAGCAGTTCTTC.

Points on this clone: Different DNA sequences within this sample yield the same CDR3. The chain links TRBV6-5 to TRBJ2-1, with TRBD2 matching 7 bases. Germline CDR1 is MNHEY and CDR2 is SVGAGI. This CDR3 is built from 13 residues. J gave up 7 bases and V 6 bases, and 6 bases lay outside the gene matches. The CDR3: CASSSRGDNEQFF. CDR3 nucleotides: TGTGCCAGCAGCTCCCGGGGGGATAATGAGCAGTTCTTC.

The rearrangement joins TRBV9 to TRBJ1-6; the D gene is possibly TRBD1 (5 bases). CDR3 length: 15 amino acids. Germline loops: CDR1 SGDLS, CDR2 YYNGEE. V was trimmed by 1 base and J by 7 bases, leaving 12 bases between them. The CDR3 loop reads CASSVFGGANSPLHF. The DNA of the CDR3 is TGTGCCAGCAGCGTATTCGGCGGGGCAAATTCACCCCTCCACTTT.

CDR3 residues: CSAGTSVQETQYF. The CDR3 DNA sequence: TGCAGCGCCGGGACTAGCGTCCAAGAGACCCAGTACTTC. The genes are TRBV29-1 and TRBJ2-5, with 10 bases aligning to TRBD2. The V gene end was trimmed by 7 bases and the J gene end by 1 base; junction bases not matched to a gene: 3. CDR3 length equals 13 residues. Germline assignment: CDR1 SQVTM and CDR2 ANQGSEA.

The CDR3 bases are TGCGCCAGCAGCCAAGAGTGGCAGGGACTTTCCTACGAGCAGTACTTC. Translating it yields CASSQEWQGLSYEQYF. The rearrangement uses TRBV4-1 and TRBJ2-7; D perhaps matches TRBD2 (6 bases). Looked up from germline, CDR1 is MGHRA and CDR2 is YSYEKL. With 0 bases removed from V and 1 base from J, the gap between germline ends came to 13 bases. The length of the CDR3 is 16 residues.

The CDR3 here is CASSNRGLEAFF. CDR3 bases: TGTGCCAGTAGTAACAGGGGCCTTGAAGCTTTCTTT. The rearrangement uses TRBV19 and TRBJ1-1; 7 bases agree with TRBD1. The CDR3 loop spans 12 amino acids. Germline V CDR1 and CDR2: LNHDA, SQIVND (reference sequence). J was trimmed by 7 bases and V by 4 bases; bases with no gene match: 3. Full variable domain (rest looked up from reference TRBV19 and TRBJ1-1): DGGITQSPKYLFRKEGQNVTLSCEQNLNHDAMYWYRQDPGQGLRLIYYSQIVNDFQKGDIAEGYSVSREKKESFPLTVTSAQKNPTAFYLCASSNRGLEAFFGQGTRLTVV.

The chain has TRBV6-5 and TRBJ1-2; TRBD1 matches 7 bases. This CDR3 spans 14 amino acids. V was clipped by 4 bases and J by 4 bases; unmatched bases: 6. CDR1 MNHEY and CDR2 SVGAGI come from the germline V gene. DNA of the CDR3: TGTGCCAGCAGTTCCTCGTGGACAGGCTATGGCTACACCTTC. The encoded protein is CASSSSWTGYGYTF.

The chain employs TRBV28 and TRBJ2-4, with D perhaps TRBD2 (5 bases). Trimming took 1 base from V and 3 from J, leaving 16 bases between them. The germline V gene encodes CDR1 MDHEN and CDR2 SYDVKM. The CDR3 loop spans 17 amino acids. The CDR3 here is CASSLSFGGSGKNIQYF. In DNA, the CDR3 is TGTGCCAGCAGTTTATCCTTCGGCGGGTCGGGCAAAAACATTCAGTACTTC. The whole variable domain, remainder taken from reference TRBV28 and TRBJ2-4, is DVKVTQSSRYLVKRTGEKVFLECVQDMDHENMFWYRQDPGLGLRLIYFSYDVKMKEKGDIPEGYSVSREKKERFSLILESASTNQTSMYLCASSLSFGGSGKNIQYFGAGTRLSVL.

The chain employs TRBV18 and TRBJ2-2; D is perhaps TRBD1 (5 bases). Per the germline V gene, CDR1 is KGHSH and CDR2 is LQKENI. V lost 0 bases to trimming and J lost 6 bases, with 11 bases between them. CDR3 length: 15 amino acids. Written as DNA, the CDR3 is TGTGCCAGCTCACCACCCCAGGGCTTAGCCGGGGAGCTGTTTTTT. This gives the protein CASSPPQGLAGELFF.

The chain uses TRBV27 and TRBJ2-1; 7 bases map to TRBD2. The ends lost 8 bases at V and 9 bases at J; junction bases unmatched: 16. CDR3 length: 15 residues. Germline CDR1 is MNHEY and CDR2 is SMNVEV (reference sequence). In DNA form, the CDR3 reads TGTGCCAGCTGGCGGGCTAGCGGTTTGGGGGGTGAGCAGTTCTTC. It yields the protein CASWRASGLGGEQFF.

This chain links TRBV6-4 with TRBJ2-3; the match to TRBD2 covers 10 bases. Germline trimming cut 3 bases from V and 0 bases from J; bases unmatched to any gene: 3. Germline lookup yields CDR1 MRHNA and CDR2 SNTAGT. The CDR3 loop spans 16 amino acids. The DNA for the CDR3 is TGTGCCAGCAGTGAGGCTAGCGGGGGTAGCACAGATACGCAGTATTTT. Translating it yields CASSEASGGSTDTQYF.

The chain employs TRBV11-2 and TRBJ1-2, with TRBD1 matching over 9 bases. V lost 6 bases, J lost 3 bases, and 8 bases stayed unmatched. The CDR3 length is 15 residues. Germline V CDR1 and CDR2: SGHAT, FQNNGV. In DNA form, the CDR3 reads TGTGCCAGCAGACGCCAGCGGACAGGGGACTATGGCTACACCTTC. It encodes CASRRQRTGDYGYTF.

This chain uses TRBV4-3 with TRBJ1-2, with 9 bases aligning to TRBD1. Germline CDR1 LGHNA, CDR2 YSLEER. This CDR3 has 15 residues. Unmatched junction bases numbered 2, after V lost 1 base and J lost 2 bases. In DNA, the CDR3 is TGCGCCAGCAGCCAAGGGGGACAGGGCAACTATGGCTACACCTTC. Amino acid sequence: CASSQGGQGNYGYTF.